This entry lists 6 T cell receptor beta chains sequenced from one sample in a study of chemoradiotherapy in HPV16-positive cancers. Profiled with immunoSEQ multiplex PCR; TCRdb holds only in-frame clones, not every one. Among 8,500 to 14,000 clones, approximately 93% were seen once, and the ten largest hold about 1.8%. The sequenced sample was blood, obtained from a patient who underwent chemoradiotherapy. The receptors stem from a human donor with HPV-associated anogenital cancer.

V usage is TRBV5-4 and J usage is TRBJ1-2; D is undetermined. CDR1 SGHNT and CDR2 YYREEE come from the germline V gene (reference sequence). Trimming took off 0 bases at V and 6 bases at J, with 9 bases between the two ends. The CDR3 loop spans 13 amino acids. The DNA for the CDR3 is TGTGCCAGCAGCTTGGACCGTAAGAATGGCTACACCTTC. It is translated as CASSLDRKNGYTF.

The rearrangement joins TRBV27 to TRBJ1-5; D remains unclear. The germline CDR1 and CDR2 sequences are MNHEY and SMNVEV (reference sequence). The CDR3 sequence is 16 residues long. V dropped 3 bases and J dropped 0 bases, with 12 bases sitting between them. CDR3 protein: CASSFRWEYSNQPQHF. For the CDR3, the DNA is TGTGCCAGCAGTTTCAGGTGGGAATATAGCAATCAGCCCCAGCATTTT.

This chain uses TRBV19 with TRBJ1-1; 9 bases map to TRBD1. In germline, CDR1 is LNHDA, CDR2 SQIVND (reference sequence). J was trimmed by 9 bases and V by 7 bases; bases with no gene match: 15. This CDR3 spans 15 amino acids. The CDR3 region is CASNPGDRAFLKAFF. Here the CDR3 DNA reads TGTGCCAGTAATCCCGGGGACAGGGCTTTTTTGAAAGCTTTCTTT.

The chain links TRBV5-1 to TRBJ2-3; 9 bases are shared with TRBD2. From germline, CDR1 is SGHRS and CDR2 YFSETQ. The CDR3 length is 16 residues. With 3 bases clipped from V and 5 bases from J, the junction kept 10 bases outside the gene matches. The CDR3 DNA reads as TGCGCCAGCAGCTCACAAAGGCTAGCGGGGAAAGATACGCAGTATTTT. Its protein is CASSSQRLAGKDTQYF.

The V and J genes are TRBV7-9 and TRBJ2-7, with unresolved D. Germline V lookup: CDR1 SEHNR, CDR2 FQNEAQ (reference sequence). This CDR3 comprises 14 residues. The V end was cut by 4 bases, the J end by 4 bases, with 14 bases between. The CDR3 nucleotides read TGTGCCAGCAGCTCGCTTACGAACTTATACGAGCAGTACTTC. It encodes CASSSLTNLYEQYF.

The gene calls are TRBV6-5 and TRBJ1-4; D is perhaps TRBD1 (6 bases). Germline CDR1 and CDR2: MNHEY and SVGAGI. The CDR3 sequence is 12 residues long. Trimming cost V 5 bases and J 5 bases, with 6 bases left between them. CDR3 region: CASSQGNEKLFF. The CDR3 DNA sequence: TGTGCCAGCAGTCAGGGGAATGAAAAACTGTTTTTT.